This record covers a single T cell receptor beta chain. TCRdb's table, derived via immunoSEQ multiplex PCR, lists solely in-frame clones and lacks some. The data contain a few hundred thousand clones, 75% to 90% of them seen just once; the ten biggest clones take up about 1%. These data belong to a study of blood T cell repertoires in COVID-19. The V and J ends lost 4 bases and 5 bases respectively, with 19 bases between them. Germline values: CDR1 LNHDA, CDR2 SQIVND (reference sequence). CDR3 length equals 16 residues. This TCR was recovered from a man aged 18 to 30 who had recovered from COVID-19. Sequences were obtained from PBMCs or T cells enriched from blood (not recorded which). The rearrangement joins TRBV19 to TRBJ2-3; the D gene is possibly TRBD2 (6 bases). The CDR3 spells CASSSMSSGWKDTQYF. CDR3 DNA sequence: TGTGCCAGTAGTAGTATGTCCAGCGGGTGGAAAGATACGCAGTATTTT.